The 27 T cell receptor beta chains in this list originate from one sample, sequenced in a study of shared clonotypes between healthy human individuals. Method: immunoSEQ multiplex PCR; TCRdb's copy keeps in-frame clones and lacks some. The repertoire consists of around 2.5 million clones, with over 85% occurring once and the leading ten covering around 0.4%. The sample consisted of naive CD4+ T cells from PBMCs. Subset specified: CD45RA+ positively selected. These receptors were taken from a man aged 18 to 35 in good health. Some clones in this sample may be carry-over from other donors' samples.

A note on this clone: Within the sample, other DNA sequences also encode this same CDR3. This rearrangement joins TRBV18 to TRBJ2-7; no reliable D call. The ends were cut back, 3 bases at V and 1 base at J, with 7 bases in the middle. This CDR3 spans 13 amino acids. The V gene's germline CDR1 is KGHSH and CDR2 LQKENI. The CDR3 reads CASSPPGSYEQYF. CDR3 in DNA: TGTGCCAGCTCACCCCCAGGATCCTACGAGCAGTACTTC.

On this clone itself: Other DNA variants within this sample encode the same CDR3. The V gene is TRBV18, the J gene TRBJ2-7; no firm D call. Trimming left V 2 bases short and J 4 bases short, with 6 bases between. Germline assignment: CDR1 KGHSH and CDR2 LQKENI. The CDR3 runs to 12 residues. The CDR3 protein is CASSPVSYEQYF. The CDR3 DNA is TGTGCCAGCTCACCAGTCTCATACGAGCAGTACTTC.

The chain uses TRBV6-5 and TRBJ2-7; 8 positions match TRBD1. Trimming took 0 bases from V and 6 from J; bases not matched to a gene: 7. In germline, CDR1 is MNHEY, CDR2 SVGAGI. CDR3 length: 15 amino acids. The CDR3 loop is CASSYSAGGAAEQYF. DNA for the CDR3: TGTGCCAGCAGTTACTCCGCAGGGGGCGCGGCCGAGCAGTACTTC.

The J gene is TRBJ2-2, the V gene TRBV25-1; D remains unclear. Trimming left V 6 bases short and J 13 bases short, with 12 bases between. The CDR3 totals 11 residues. CDR1 MGHDK and CDR2 SYGVNS come from the germline V gene. CDR3 region: CASSPEEGLFF. The CDR3 DNA is TGTGCCAGCAGCCCCGAAGAAGGGCTGTTTTTT.

The V call is TRBV2, the J call TRBJ1-2; D remains unclear. Trimming took 1 base from V and 8 from J, leaving 8 bases between them. CDR1 and CDR2 from the germline V gene are SNHLY and FYNNEI. The CDR3 length is 12 residues. CDR3 bases: TGTGCCAGCAGTGAAGGGCCGTCAGGCTACACCTTC. It codes for CASSEGPSGYTF.

The rearrangement joins TRBV6-5 to TRBJ2-7; 11 nucleotides align to TRBD2. This CDR3 spans 15 amino acids. The germline gives CDR1 MNHEY, CDR2 SVGAGI. Trimming removed 7 bases from V and 2 bases from J; junction bases left unmatched: 7. In DNA, the CDR3 is TGTGCCAGCACCCCTTCGGGACTAGCGGCCTACGAGCAGTACTTC. Translation: CASTPSGLAAYEQYF.

The V call is TRBV4-3, the J call TRBJ2-2, with a tentative D call TRBD2 (5 bases). The germline CDR1 and CDR2 sequences are LGHNA and YSLEER. V was shortened by 0 bases and J by 2 bases, with 10 bases between the two germline ends. The length of the CDR3 is 16 residues. CDR3 sequence: CASSQDYGINTGELFF. CDR3 DNA sequence: TGCGCCAGCAGCCAAGATTACGGGATTAACACCGGGGAGCTGTTTTTT.

The CDR3 region is CASSLGLASEQYF. CDR3 DNA sequence: TGTGCCAGCAGCTTAGGGTTAGCGTCCGAGCAGTACTTC. The chain joins TRBV7-9 to TRBJ2-7; a possible D gene is TRBD2 (5 bases). Trimming left V 1 base short and J 6 bases short, with 10 bases between. CDR1 is SEHNR and CDR2 is FQNEAQ in the germline V gene (reference sequence). CDR3 length: 13 amino acids.

This clone was observed a few times. This rearrangement joins TRBV9 to TRBJ2-2, with D possibly TRBD2 on 6 matching bases. This CDR3 comprises 16 residues. Germline lookup yields CDR1 SGDLS and CDR2 YYNGEE. Trimming removed 0 bases from V and 4 bases from J, with 13 bases in between. This CDR3 is CASSVDVGAGTGELFF. CDR3 nucleotides: TGTGCCAGCAGCGTAGACGTGGGAGCGGGCACCGGGGAGCTGTTTTTT.

As concerns this clone: The sample holds other DNA sequences that translate to the same CDR3. The rearrangement joins TRBV11-2 to TRBJ2-6; D is unresolved. CDR1 is SGHAT and CDR2 is FQNNGV in the germline V gene. Trimming shortened V by 1 base and J by 2 bases, and 3 bases separated the two germline ends. This CDR3 contains 14 residues. The CDR3: CASSLAAGANVLTF. The CDR3 DNA is TGTGCCAGCAGCTTAGCTGCTGGGGCCAACGTCCTGACTTTC.

Regarding this clone: The conserved phenylalanine or tryptophan is not found at the CDR3 terminus, so this likely reflects a read error. V usage is TRBV19 and J usage is TRBJ1-1, with D tentatively TRBD1 (6 bases). In germline, CDR1 is LNHDA, CDR2 SQIVND (reference sequence). The V gene lost 7 bases and the J gene lost 4 bases, with 16 bases spanning the gap. This CDR3 spans 14 amino acids. The CDR3 reads CASTIQGGVTEAFL. CDR3 nucleotide sequence: TGTGCCAGTACGATACAGGGTGGAGTCACTGAAGCTTTCCTT.

This chain joins TRBV28 and TRBJ1-1; no definite D call. The V gene's germline CDR1 is MDHEN and CDR2 SYDVKM. This CDR3 is 12 amino acids long. Between the trimmed V and J ends, which lost 4 bases and 4 bases, there was a span of 7 bases. The chain's CDR3 is CASSSRRTEAFF. The CDR3 coding sequence is TGTGCCAGCAGTTCTCGACGCACTGAAGCTTTCTTT.

The chain recombines TRBV15 with TRBJ2-1; D is perhaps TRBD1 or TRBD2 (6 bases each). This CDR3 region has 15 residues. The germline V gene encodes CDR1 LNHNV and CDR2 YYDKDF (reference sequence). V gave up 1 base and J gave up 9 bases, with 16 bases separating them. CDR3 sequence: CATSRVGGPVTEQFF. CDR3 coding DNA: TGTGCCACCAGCAGAGTGGGGGGCCCGGTTACTGAGCAGTTCTTC. Drawing the rest from reference TRBV15 and TRBJ2-1, the complete variable domain is DAMVIQNPRYQVTQFGKPVTLSCSQTLNHNVMYWYQQKSSQAPKLLFHYYDKDFNNEADTPDNFQSRRPNTSFCFLDIRSPGLGDTAMYLCATSRVGGPVTEQFFGPGTRLTVL.

This rearrangement joins TRBV5-1 to TRBJ2-7; D is possibly TRBD1 or TRBD2 (5 bases each). Between the trimmed V and J ends, which lost 0 bases and 2 bases, there was a span of 12 bases. The germline gives CDR1 SGHRS, CDR2 YFSETQ. The CDR3 extends over 15 amino acids. The CDR3 is CASSLGGDAAYEQYF. CDR3 nucleotides: TGCGCCAGCAGCTTGGGAGGGGACGCGGCCTACGAGCAGTACTTC.

The chain employs TRBV5-4 and TRBJ2-3; D is undetermined. The CDR3 has 16 amino acids. Germline assignment: CDR1 SGHNT and CDR2 YYREEE (reference sequence). Trimming left V 2 bases short and J 0 bases short, with 13 bases between. The CDR3 DNA is TGTGCCAGCAGCTTAGGCTCAACGATTAGCACAGATACGCAGTATTTT. It codes for CASSLGSTISTDTQYF.

Regarding this clone: This sample also contains other DNA sequences that code for the same CDR3. The chain is built from TRBV9 and TRBJ2-1; either TRBD1 or TRBD2 may supply D (5 bases each). Trimming removed 0 bases at V and 0 bases at J, with 7 bases between. This CDR3 has 15 amino acids. Looked up from germline, CDR1 is SGDLS and CDR2 is YYNGEE. The CDR3 loop reads CASSVDGTSYNEQFF. The CDR3 DNA reads TGTGCCAGCAGCGTAGACGGGACCTCCTACAATGAGCAGTTCTTC.

This clone was seen a single time. The chain uses TRBV18 and TRBJ1-1; TRBD1 agrees at 10 bases. CDR1 is KGHSH and CDR2 is LQKENI in the germline V gene. Germline trimming cut 2 bases from V and 5 bases from J; bases unmatched to any gene: 8. The CDR3 extends over 16 amino acids. The chain's CDR3 is CASSPATGTGVTEAFF. CDR3 in DNA: TGTGCCAGCTCACCAGCGACCGGGACAGGGGTAACTGAAGCTTTCTTT.

V gene TRBV7-2 combines with J gene TRBJ1-1; no clear D. V dropped 1 base and J dropped 1 base, with 13 bases sitting between them. CDR3 length equals 16 residues. The germline V gene encodes CDR1 SGHTA and CDR2 FQGNSA. CDR3 nucleotide sequence: TGTGCCAGCAGCTTAGGGCCTTACCCAGGGAACACTGAAGCTTTCTTT. Translated: CASSLGPYPGNTEAFF.

In this sample, this clone turned up a few times. The rearrangement joins TRBV19 to TRBJ1-1, with unresolved D. Trimming stripped 6 bases from V and 0 bases from J, with 14 bases between. The CDR3 runs to 15 residues. CDR1 and CDR2 (germline): LNHDA, SQIVND (reference sequence). The DNA for the CDR3 is TGTGCCAGTAGCTCCCACTCCCCCGTGAACACTGAAGCTTTCTTT. Its protein is CASSSHSPVNTEAFF.

V is TRBV27 and J is TRBJ2-3; D perhaps matches TRBD2 (6 bases). Germline CDR1 and CDR2: MNHEY and SMNVEV (reference sequence). The CDR3 length is 15 residues. The V end was cut by 6 bases, the J end by 4 bases, with 17 bases between. CDR3 sequence reads: CASSPPAGRPDTQYF. The CDR3 nucleotides read TGTGCCAGCAGCCCCCCGGCGGGGCGCCCAGATACGCAGTATTTT.

The chain joins TRBV6-1 to TRBJ1-1, with TRBD1 matching 7 bases. The CDR3 has 14 amino acids. Germline V gives CDR1 MNHNS, CDR2 SASEGT. V gave up 7 bases and J gave up 0 bases; unmatched junction bases: 5. CDR3 sequence: CASKGQYMNTEAFF. CDR3 nucleotide sequence: TGTGCCAGCAAGGGACAGTACATGAACACTGAAGCTTTCTTT.

The chain carries TRBV6-1 and TRBJ2-4, with D possibly being TRBD2 (7 bases). Trimming removed 3 bases at V and 2 bases at J, with 11 bases between. CDR3 length: 15 residues. In germline, CDR1 is MNHNS, CDR2 SASEGT. This CDR3 reads CASSEGGTTKNIQYF. The DNA of the CDR3 is TGTGCCAGCAGTGAGGGGGGGACAACCAAAAACATTCAGTACTTC.

The gene calls are TRBV28 and TRBJ1-4; maybe TRBD1 (5 bases). Germline V gene data show CDR1 as MDHEN and CDR2 as SYDVKM. Between the trimmed V and J ends, which lost 5 bases and 6 bases, there was a span of 16 bases. This CDR3 contains 15 residues. This CDR3 reads CASSQTRRGHEKLFF. CDR3 coding DNA: TGTGCCAGCAGTCAAACAAGGCGGGGACATGAAAAACTGTTTTTT.

This chain links TRBV2 with TRBJ2-2, with a weak D call TRBD1 (6 bases). Germline V gives CDR1 SNHLY, CDR2 FYNNEI. CDR3 length: 11 amino acids. V lost 7 bases, J lost 8 bases, and 8 bases lay in between. CDR3 sequence reads: CASKGGGELFF. In DNA form, the CDR3 reads TGTGCCAGCAAAGGGGGTGGGGAGCTGTTTTTT.

V and J are TRBV19 and TRBJ2-7; TRBD1 matches 8 bases. The V gene's germline CDR1 is LNHDA and CDR2 SQIVND (reference sequence). Losses at the gene ends were 6 bases for V and 4 bases for J; bases not matched to a gene: 8. The CDR3 sequence is 14 residues long. The CDR3 sequence: CASSKGQDRYEQYF. The DNA for the CDR3 is TGTGCCAGTAGCAAGGGACAGGACCGGTACGAGCAGTACTTC. The complete variable domain, with remaining parts taken from reference TRBV19 and TRBJ2-7, reads DGGITQSPKYLFRKEGQNVTLSCEQNLNHDAMYWYRQDPGQGLRLIYYSQIVNDFQKGDIAEGYSVSREKKESFPLTVTSAQKNPTAFYLCASSKGQDRYEQYFGPGTRLTVT.

The chain combines TRBV7-9 with TRBJ2-1; D possibly corresponds to TRBD2 (6 bases). CDR3 length: 15 residues. The V end lost 5 bases, the J end lost 0 bases, and 11 bases lay between the germline ends. The V gene's germline CDR1 is SEHNR and CDR2 FQNEAQ (reference sequence). CDR3 bases: TGTGCCAGCAGCCGAGTCGGGGGCTCCTACAATGAGCAGTTCTTC. It is translated as CASSRVGGSYNEQFF.

Note on this clone: Distinct nucleotide sequences in the sample also encode this CDR3. The chain carries TRBV6-1 and TRBJ2-7, with 7 bases aligning to TRBD1. Germline-derived CDR1 and CDR2 are MNHNS and SASEGT. With 2 bases clipped from V and 1 base from J, the junction kept 2 bases outside the gene matches. This CDR3 is 14 amino acids long. The CDR3 coding sequence is TGTGCCAGCAGTGAAAGGGGGCCGTCCTACGAGCAGTACTTC. This gives the protein CASSERGPSYEQYF.